The subject of this entry is one TCR beta chain. Its antigen remains unknown. A split of CD4+ cells into CD45RA+ naive and CD45RA-negative memory subsets was performed. The source of the sample is a study of shared clonotypes between healthy human individuals. Study findings and constraints: Represented diversity, genetic and exposure-history alike, was limited by few donors. Sampling was confined to blood; repertoires within tissues likely differ.

Each subset's genomic DNA was shared equally among a number of immunoSEQ plates. The repertoire was sequenced with immunoSEQ multiplex PCR; TCRdb's copy has only in-frame clones and lacks some. The table includes roughly 2,500,000 clones, roughly 93% detected once. The CDR3 consists of 14 residues. Per the germline V gene, CDR1 is LNHDA and CDR2 is SQIVND (reference sequence). V was pared by 8 bases and J by 6 bases, with 5 bases of the junction left unmatched. This clonotype was sampled from a man aged 18 to 29 in good health. Some clones in this sample may be carry-over from other donors' samples. What was sequenced was naive CD4+ T cells from PBMCs. Subset indicated: CD45RA+ positively selected. The rearrangement joins TRBV19 to TRBJ2-2; TRBD1 aligns across 11 bases. Here the CDR3 DNA reads TGTGCCAGTGGAGGACAGGGGGCCCCCGGGGAGCTGTTTTTT. It specifies CASGGQGAPGELFF.